This TCR beta chain is from a study of OX40 agonist ivuxolimab in advanced cancers. The CDR3 contains 19 residues. Germline assignment: CDR1 SGDLS and CDR2 YYNGEE. V trimming: 3 bases; J trimming: 5 bases; junction bases outside the gene matches: 17. The assay was immunoSEQ multiplex PCR, and TCRdb's table has in-frame clones only and misses some. The table has about 120,000 clones, about 93% seen once. Specimen: CD4+ or CD8+ T cells sorted from blood, collected in a trial of the OX40 agonist ivuxolimab. The J gene is TRBJ2-5, the V gene TRBV9, with 12 bases that match TRBD1. The TCR originated in an adult with an advanced solid tumor such as melanoma, head and neck, liver or kidney cancer. The CDR3 spells CASSGTQTGGTGGTETQYF. The CDR3, as DNA: TGTGCCAGCAGCGGAACCCAAACCGGCGGGACAGGGGGCACGGAGACCCAGTACTTC.